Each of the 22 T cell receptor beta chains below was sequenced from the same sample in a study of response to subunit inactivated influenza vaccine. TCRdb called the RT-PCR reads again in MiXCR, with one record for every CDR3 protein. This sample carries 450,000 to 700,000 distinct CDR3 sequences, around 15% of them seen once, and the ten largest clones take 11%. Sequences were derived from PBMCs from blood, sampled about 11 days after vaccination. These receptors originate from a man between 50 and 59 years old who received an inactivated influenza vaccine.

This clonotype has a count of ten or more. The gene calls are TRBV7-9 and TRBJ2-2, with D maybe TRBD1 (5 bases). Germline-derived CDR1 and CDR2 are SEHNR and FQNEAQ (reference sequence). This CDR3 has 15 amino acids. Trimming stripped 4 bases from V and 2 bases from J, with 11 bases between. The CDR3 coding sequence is TGTGCCAGCAGCTCAAGAGACAGAAACACCGGGGAGCTGTTTTTT. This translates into CASSSRDRNTGELFF.

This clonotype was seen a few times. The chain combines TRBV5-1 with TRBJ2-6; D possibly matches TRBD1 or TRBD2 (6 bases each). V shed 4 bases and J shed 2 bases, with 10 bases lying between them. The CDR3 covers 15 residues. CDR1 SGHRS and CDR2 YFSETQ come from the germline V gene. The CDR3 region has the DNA TGCGCCAGCAGCGTAGGGGGGCCTGGGGCCAACGTCCTGACTTTC. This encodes CASSVGGPGANVLTF.

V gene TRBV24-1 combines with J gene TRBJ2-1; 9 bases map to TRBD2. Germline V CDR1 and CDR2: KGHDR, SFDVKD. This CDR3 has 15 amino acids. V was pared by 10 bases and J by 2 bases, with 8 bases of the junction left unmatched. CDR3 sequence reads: CATSSGSRPYNEQFF. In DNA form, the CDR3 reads TGTGCCACTAGTAGCGGGAGCCGCCCCTACAATGAGCAGTTCTTC.

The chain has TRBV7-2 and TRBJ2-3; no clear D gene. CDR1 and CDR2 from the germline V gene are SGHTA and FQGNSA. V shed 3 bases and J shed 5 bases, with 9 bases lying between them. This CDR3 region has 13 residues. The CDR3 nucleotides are TGTGCCAGCAGCTTTAAATCGGGAGATACGCAGTATTTT. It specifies CASSFKSGDTQYF.

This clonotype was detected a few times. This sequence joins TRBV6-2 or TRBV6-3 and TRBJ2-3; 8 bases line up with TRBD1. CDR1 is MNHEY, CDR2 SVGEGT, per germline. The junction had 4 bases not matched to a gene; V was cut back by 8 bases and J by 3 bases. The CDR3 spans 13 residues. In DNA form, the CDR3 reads TGTGCCAGCCGGGACAGGTCGACAGATACGCAGTATTTT. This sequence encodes CASRDRSTDTQYF.

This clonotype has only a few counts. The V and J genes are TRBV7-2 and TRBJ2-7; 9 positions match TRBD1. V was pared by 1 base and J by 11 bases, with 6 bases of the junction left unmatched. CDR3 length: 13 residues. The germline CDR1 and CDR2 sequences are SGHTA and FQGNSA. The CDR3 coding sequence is TGTGCCAGCAGCTTAGAAAGGTGGGACAGGGAGTACTTC. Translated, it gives CASSLERWDREYF. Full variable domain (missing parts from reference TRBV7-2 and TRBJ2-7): GAGVSQSPSNKVTEKGKDVELRCDPISGHTALYWYRQSLGQGLEFLIYFQGNSAPDKSGLPSDRFSAERTGGSVSTLTIQRTQQEDSAVYLCASSLERWDREYFGPGTRLTVT.

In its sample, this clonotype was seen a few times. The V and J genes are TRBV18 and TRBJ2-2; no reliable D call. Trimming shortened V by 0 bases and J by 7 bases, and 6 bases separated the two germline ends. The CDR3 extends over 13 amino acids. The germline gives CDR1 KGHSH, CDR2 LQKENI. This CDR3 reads CASSPPASGELFF. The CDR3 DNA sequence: TGTGCCAGCTCACCACCTGCGAGCGGGGAGCTGTTTTTT.

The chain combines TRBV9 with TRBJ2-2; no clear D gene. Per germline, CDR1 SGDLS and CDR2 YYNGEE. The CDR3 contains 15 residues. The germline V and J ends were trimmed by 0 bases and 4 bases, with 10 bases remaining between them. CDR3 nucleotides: TGTGCCAGCAGCGTAGCTGGCTATTCCACCGGGGAGCTGTTTTTT. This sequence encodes CASSVAGYSTGELFF.

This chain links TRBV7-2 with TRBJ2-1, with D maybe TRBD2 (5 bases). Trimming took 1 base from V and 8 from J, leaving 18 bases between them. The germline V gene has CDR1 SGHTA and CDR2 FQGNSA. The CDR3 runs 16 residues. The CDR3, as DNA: TGTGCCAGCAGCTTAGGCGTAGCGCGGGCCGTGGATGAGCAGTTCTTC. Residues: CASSLGVARAVDEQFF.

The CDR3 region is CASSPSSVRFNTEAFF. As DNA, the CDR3 is TGTGCCAGCAGCCCAAGTAGTGTCAGATTTAACACTGAAGCTTTCTTT. The chain employs TRBV7-8 and TRBJ1-1; D is undetermined. The CDR3 spans 16 residues. V lost 5 bases to trimming and J lost 2 bases, with 18 bases between them. Germline V CDR1 and CDR2: SGHVS, FQNEAQ.

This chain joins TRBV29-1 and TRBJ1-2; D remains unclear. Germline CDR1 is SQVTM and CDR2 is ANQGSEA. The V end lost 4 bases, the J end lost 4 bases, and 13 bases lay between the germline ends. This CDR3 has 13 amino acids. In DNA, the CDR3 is TGCAGCGTTGCCCAAGGAGAGGTCTATGGCTACACCTTC. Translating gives CSVAQGEVYGYTF. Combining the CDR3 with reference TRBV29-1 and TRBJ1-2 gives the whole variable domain SAVISQKPSRDICQRGTSLTIQCQVDSQVTMMFWYRQQPGQSLTLIATANQGSEATYESGFVIDKFPISRPNLTFSTLTVSNMSPEDSSIYLCSVAQGEVYGYTFGSGTRLTVV.

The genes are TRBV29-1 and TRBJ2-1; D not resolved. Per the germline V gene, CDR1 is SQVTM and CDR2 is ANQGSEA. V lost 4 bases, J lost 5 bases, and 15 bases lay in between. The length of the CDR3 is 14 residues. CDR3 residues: CSVASSARNNEQFF. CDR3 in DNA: TGCAGCGTTGCCTCCAGCGCCAGGAACAATGAGCAGTTCTTC.

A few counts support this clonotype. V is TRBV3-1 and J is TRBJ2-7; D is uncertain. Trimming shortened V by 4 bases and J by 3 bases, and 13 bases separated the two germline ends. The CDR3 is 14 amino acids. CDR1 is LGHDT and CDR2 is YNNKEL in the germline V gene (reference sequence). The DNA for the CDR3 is TGTGCCAGCAGCCTGGATGTTGGAAACTACGAGCAGTACTTC. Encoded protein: CASSLDVGNYEQYF.

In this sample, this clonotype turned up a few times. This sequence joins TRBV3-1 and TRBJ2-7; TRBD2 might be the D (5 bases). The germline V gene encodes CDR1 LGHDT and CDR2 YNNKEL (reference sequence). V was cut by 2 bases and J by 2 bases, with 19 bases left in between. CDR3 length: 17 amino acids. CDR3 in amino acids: CASSQSFGDTFPYEQYF. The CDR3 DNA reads TGTGCCAGCAGCCAATCCTTCGGGGATACCTTCCCCTACGAGCAGTACTTC.

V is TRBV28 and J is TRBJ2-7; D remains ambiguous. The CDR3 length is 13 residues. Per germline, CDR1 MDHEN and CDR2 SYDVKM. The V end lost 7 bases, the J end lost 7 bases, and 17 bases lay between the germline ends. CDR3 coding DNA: TGTGCCAGCATTGCTTCGCGACGCATAGAGCAGTACTTC. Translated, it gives CASIASRRIEQYF.

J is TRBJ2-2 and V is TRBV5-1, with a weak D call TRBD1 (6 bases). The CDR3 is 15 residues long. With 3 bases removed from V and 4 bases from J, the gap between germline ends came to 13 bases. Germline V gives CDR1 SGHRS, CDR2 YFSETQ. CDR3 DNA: TGCGCCAGCAGCTCCAGTGGACAGACCACCGGGGAGCTGTTTTTT. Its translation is CASSSSGQTTGELFF. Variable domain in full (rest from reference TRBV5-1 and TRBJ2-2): KAGVTQTPRYLIKTRGQQVTLSCSPISGHRSVSWYQQTPGQGLQFLFEYFSETQRNKGNFPGRFSGRQFSNSRSEMNVSTLELGDSALYLCASSSSGQTTGELFFGEGSRLTVL.

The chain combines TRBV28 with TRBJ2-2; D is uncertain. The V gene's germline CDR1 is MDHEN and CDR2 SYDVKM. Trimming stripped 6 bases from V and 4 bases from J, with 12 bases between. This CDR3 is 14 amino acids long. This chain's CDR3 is CASRAGQATGELFF. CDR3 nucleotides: TGTGCCAGCAGAGCCGGTCAGGCCACCGGGGAGCTGTTTTTT.

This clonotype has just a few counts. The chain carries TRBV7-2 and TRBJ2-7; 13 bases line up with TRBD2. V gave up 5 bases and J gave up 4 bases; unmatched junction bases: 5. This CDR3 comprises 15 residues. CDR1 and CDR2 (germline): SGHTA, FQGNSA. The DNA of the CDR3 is TGTGCCAGCAGCATACTAGCGGGGGGGCTATACGAGCAGTACTTC. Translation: CASSILAGGLYEQYF.

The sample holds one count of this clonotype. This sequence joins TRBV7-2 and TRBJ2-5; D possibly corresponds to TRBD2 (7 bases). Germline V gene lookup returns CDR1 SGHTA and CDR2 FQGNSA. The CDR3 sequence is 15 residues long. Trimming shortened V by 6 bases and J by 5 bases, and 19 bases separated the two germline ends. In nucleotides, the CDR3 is TGTGCCAGCAGTCCACGGGCGGGGGCCTGGGAGACCCAGTACTTC. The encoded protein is CASSPRAGAWETQYF.

This chain's CDR3 is CSAPAPLINYGYTF. Here the CDR3 DNA reads TGCAGTGCCCCAGCTCCCTTGATTAACTATGGCTACACCTTC. This chain uses TRBV20-1 with TRBJ1-2; D not certain. This CDR3 spans 14 amino acids. Trimming pared 6 bases from V and 1 base from J, leaving 15 bases between. CDR1 and CDR2 (germline): DFQATT, SNEGSKA (reference sequence).

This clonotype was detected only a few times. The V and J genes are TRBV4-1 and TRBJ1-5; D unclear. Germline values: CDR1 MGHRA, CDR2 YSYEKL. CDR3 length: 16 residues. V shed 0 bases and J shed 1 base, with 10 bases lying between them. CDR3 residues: CASSQEVVKSNQPQHF. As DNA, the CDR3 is TGCGCCAGCAGCCAAGAAGTGGTAAAGAGCAATCAGCCCCAGCATTTT.

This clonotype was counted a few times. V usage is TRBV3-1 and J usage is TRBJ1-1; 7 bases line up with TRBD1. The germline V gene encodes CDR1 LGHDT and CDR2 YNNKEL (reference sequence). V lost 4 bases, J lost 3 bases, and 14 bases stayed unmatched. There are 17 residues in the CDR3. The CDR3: CASSPLRQGRSYTEAFF. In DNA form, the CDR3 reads TGTGCCAGCAGCCCTCTTCGACAGGGTCGTTCTTACACTGAAGCTTTCTTT.